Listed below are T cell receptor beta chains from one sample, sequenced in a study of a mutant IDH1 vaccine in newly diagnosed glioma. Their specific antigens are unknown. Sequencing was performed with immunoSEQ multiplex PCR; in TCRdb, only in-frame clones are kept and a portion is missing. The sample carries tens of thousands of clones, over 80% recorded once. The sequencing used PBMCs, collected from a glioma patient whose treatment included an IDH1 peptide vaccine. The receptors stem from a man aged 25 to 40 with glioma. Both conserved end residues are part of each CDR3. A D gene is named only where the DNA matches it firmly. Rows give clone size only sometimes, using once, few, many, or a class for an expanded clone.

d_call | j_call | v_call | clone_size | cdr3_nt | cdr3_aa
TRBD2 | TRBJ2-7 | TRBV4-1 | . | TGCGCCAGCAGCCAAAGGGTTATGAGGCTAGCGGGTTCGGCCGAGCAGTACTTC | CASSQRVMRLAGSAEQYF
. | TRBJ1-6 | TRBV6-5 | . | TGTGCCAGCAGGGAGAGTAATTCACCCCTCCACTTT | CASRESNSPLHF
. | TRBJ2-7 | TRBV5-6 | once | TGTGCCAGCAGCTTTGGGGGCGGAAAGGGGAACGAGCAGTACTTC | CASSFGGGKGNEQYF
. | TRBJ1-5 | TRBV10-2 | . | TGCGCCAGCAGTGAGTCGGGGAGCAATCAGCCCCAGCATTTT | CASSESGSNQPQHF
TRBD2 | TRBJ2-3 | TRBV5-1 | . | TGCGCCAGCAGCACAGGACTAGTCATGGTCGCCGCAGATACGCAGTATTTT | CASSTGLVMVAADTQYF
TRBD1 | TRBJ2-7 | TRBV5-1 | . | TGCGCCAGCAGCTACATCGACAGGGGCCCCTCCGAGCAGTACTTC | CASSYIDRGPSEQYF
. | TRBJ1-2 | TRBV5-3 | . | TGTGCCAGAAGCTTGGCCGAGGTGGAGGGCTGGAATGGCTACACCTTC | CARSLAEVEGWNGYTF
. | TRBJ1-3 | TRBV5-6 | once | TGTGCCAGCAGCCGACAGGTTGGAAACACCATATATTTT | CASSRQVGNTIYF
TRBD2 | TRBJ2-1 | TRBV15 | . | TGTGCCACCAGCCCCGGGACTAGCGTTTACAATGAGCAGTTCTTC | CATSPGTSVYNEQFF
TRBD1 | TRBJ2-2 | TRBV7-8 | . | TGTGCCAGCAGCTTAGTGCAGGGGGCGTTAATAACCGGGGAGCTGTTTTTT | CASSLVQGALITGELFF
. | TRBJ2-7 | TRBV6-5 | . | TGTGCCAGCAGTTTCTCCCGGGACACGTCCTACGAGCAGTACTTC | CASSFSRDTSYEQYF
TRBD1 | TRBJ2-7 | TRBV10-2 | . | TGCGCCAGCAGTGAGCATTGGGACAGCTACGAGCAGTACTTC | CASSEHWDSYEQYF
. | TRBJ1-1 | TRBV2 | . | TGTGCCAGCAGTGACAGGACCCACACTGAAGCTTTCTTT | CASSDRTHTEAFF
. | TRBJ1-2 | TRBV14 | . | TGTGCCAGCAGCCGGCCCGGAGTTGAATCTTTGTTCTATGGCTACACCTTC | CASSRPGVESLFYGYTF
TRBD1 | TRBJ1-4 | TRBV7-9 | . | TGTGCCAGCAGCCCAGGGGACAGGGGACGAACTAATGAAAAACTGTTTTTT | CASSPGDRGRTNEKLFF
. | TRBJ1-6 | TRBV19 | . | TGTGCCAGTAGTATCTTGTTGGGATCTTCACCCCTCCACTTT | CASSILLGSSPLHF
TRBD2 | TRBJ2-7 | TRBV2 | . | TGTGCCAGCAGTGAACGAAGGAGCGGGGGGTGGGACGAGCAGTACTTC | CASSERRSGGWDEQYF
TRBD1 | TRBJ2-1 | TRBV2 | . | TGTGCCAGCAGTGAAGATACCGGGACAGGGAGTAGGTGGCCCTACAATGAGCAGTTCTTC | CASSEDTGTGSRWPYNEQFF
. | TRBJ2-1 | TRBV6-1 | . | TGTGCCAGCAGTGTGGGCCCATCTTCGGGGAATGAGCAGTTCTTC | CASSVGPSSGNEQFF
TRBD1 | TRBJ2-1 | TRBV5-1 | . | TGCGCCAGCAGCGAACCGGGACAGGGTCTTTGGGAGCAGTTCTTC | CASSEPGQGLWEQFF
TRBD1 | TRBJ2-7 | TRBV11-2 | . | TGTGCCAGCAGCCCCTCCAGGGGGCCCTACGAGCAGTACTTC | CASSPSRGPYEQYF
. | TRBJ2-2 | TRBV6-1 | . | TGTGCCAGCAGTGTCGGGACTCCTAACACCGGGGAGCTGTTTTTT | CASSVGTPNTGELFF
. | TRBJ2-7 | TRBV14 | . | TGTGCCAGCAGCCAAGTACGCGCTTACGAGCAGTACTTC | CASSQVRAYEQYF
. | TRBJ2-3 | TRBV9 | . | TGTGCCAGCAGCGTACACATAACTAGCACAGATACGCAGTATTTT | CASSVHITSTDTQYF